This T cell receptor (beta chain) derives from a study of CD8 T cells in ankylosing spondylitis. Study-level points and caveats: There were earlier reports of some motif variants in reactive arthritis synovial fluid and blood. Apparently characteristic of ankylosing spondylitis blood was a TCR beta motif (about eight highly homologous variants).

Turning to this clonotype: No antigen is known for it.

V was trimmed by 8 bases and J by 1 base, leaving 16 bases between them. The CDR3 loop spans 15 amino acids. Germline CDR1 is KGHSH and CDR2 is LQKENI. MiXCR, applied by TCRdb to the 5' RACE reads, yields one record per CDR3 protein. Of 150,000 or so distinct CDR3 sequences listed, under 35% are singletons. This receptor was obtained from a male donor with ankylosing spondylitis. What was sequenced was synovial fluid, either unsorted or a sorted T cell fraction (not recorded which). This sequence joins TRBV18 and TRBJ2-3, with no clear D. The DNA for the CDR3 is TGTGCCAGCAAACCTCTTGGTGGCGGCACAGATACGCAGTATTTT. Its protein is CASKPLGGGTDTQYF.